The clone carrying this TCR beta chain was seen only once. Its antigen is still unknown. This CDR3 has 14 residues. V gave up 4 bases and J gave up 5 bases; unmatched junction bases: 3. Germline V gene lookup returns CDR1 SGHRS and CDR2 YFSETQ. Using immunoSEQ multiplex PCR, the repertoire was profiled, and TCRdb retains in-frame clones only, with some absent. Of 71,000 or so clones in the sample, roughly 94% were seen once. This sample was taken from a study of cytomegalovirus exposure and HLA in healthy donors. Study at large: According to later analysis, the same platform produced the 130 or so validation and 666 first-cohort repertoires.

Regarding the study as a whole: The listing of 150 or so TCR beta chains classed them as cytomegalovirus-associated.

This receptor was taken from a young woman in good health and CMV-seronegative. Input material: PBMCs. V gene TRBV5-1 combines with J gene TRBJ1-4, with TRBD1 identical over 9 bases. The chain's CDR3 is CASSPGTGNEKLFF. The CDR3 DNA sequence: TGCGCCAGCAGCCCGGGGACAGGGAATGAAAAACTGTTTTTT.